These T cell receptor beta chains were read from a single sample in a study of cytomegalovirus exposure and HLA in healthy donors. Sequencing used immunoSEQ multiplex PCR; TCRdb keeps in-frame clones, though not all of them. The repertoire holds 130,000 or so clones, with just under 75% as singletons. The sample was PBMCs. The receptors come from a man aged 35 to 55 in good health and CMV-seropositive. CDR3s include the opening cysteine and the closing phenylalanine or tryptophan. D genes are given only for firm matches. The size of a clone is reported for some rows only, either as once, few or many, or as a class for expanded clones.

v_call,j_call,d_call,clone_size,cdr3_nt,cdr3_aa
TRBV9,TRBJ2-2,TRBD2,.,TGTGCCAGCAGCATTGGGGGACTAGCGGGAGTAGCCGGGGAGCTGTTTTTT,CASSIGGLAGVAGELFF
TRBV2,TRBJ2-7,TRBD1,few,TGTGCCAGCACCGAAGGGACAGGGAACTACGAGCAGTACTTC,CASTEGTGNYEQYF
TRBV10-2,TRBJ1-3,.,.,TGCGCCAGCAGTGAGGGCGGGTGGAGCTCTGGAAACACCATATATTTT,CASSEGGWSSGNTIYF
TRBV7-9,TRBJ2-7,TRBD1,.,TGTGCCAGCAGCCTGGGACAGGGGATGTACTTC,CASSLGQGMYF
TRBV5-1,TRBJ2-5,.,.,TGCGCCAGCAGCTTGGCGAGTCGGGAGACCCAGTACTTC,CASSLASRETQYF
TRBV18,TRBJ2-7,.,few,TGTGCCAGCTCACGAAACAGGGCCAACGAGCAGTACTTC,CASSRNRANEQYF
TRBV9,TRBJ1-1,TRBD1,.,TGTGCCAGCAGCGCCCCGGCCGGCAGGGGGGACACTGAAGCTTTCTTT,CASSAPAGRGDTEAFF
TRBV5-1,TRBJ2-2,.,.,TGCGCCAGCAGCTTGCCCCAGGCGGGGGAGCTGTTTTTT,CASSLPQAGELFF
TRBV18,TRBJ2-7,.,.,TGTGCCAGCTCCGCCGGGACAACGACCTACGAGCAGTACTTC,CASSAGTTTYEQYF
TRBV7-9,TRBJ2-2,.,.,TGTTCCAGCAGGGACACCGGTACCGGGGAGCTGTTTTTT,CSSRDTGTGELFF
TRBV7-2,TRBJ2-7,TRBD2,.,TGTGCCAGCAGCTTAGCCGGGACTAGCGGGTGGCCTGACGAGCAGTACTTC,CASSLAGTSGWPDEQYF
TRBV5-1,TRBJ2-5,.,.,TGCGCCAGCAGCTTGGCGGGGTCAGGAGAGACCCAGTACTTC,CASSLAGSGETQYF
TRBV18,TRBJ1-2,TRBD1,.,TGTGCCAGCTCACAGGGACAGGGGTTCTATGGCTACACCTTC,CASSQGQGFYGYTF
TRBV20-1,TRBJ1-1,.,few,TGCAGTGCTAGGGCCTCAGGTGAAGCTTTCTTT,CSARASGEAFF
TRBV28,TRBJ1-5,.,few,TGTGCCAGCAGTTTCCCTGGGGGCGGGAATCAGCCCCAGCATTTT,CASSFPGGGNQPQHF
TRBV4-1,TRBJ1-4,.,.,TGCGCCAGCAGCCAAGACACTGGGACTTTTGAAAAACTGTTTTTT,CASSQDTGTFEKLFF
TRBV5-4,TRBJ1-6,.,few,TGTGCCAGCAGCTTGGAAGTCGGGGATAATTCACCCCTCCACTTT,CASSLEVGDNSPLHF
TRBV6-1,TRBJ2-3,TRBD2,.,TGTGCCAGCAGTCCTAGCGGGAGCACAGATACGCAGTATTTT,CASSPSGSTDTQYF
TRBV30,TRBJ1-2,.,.,TGTGCCTCCAGCCAGGGAAAAGAAAGCTATGGCTACACCTTC,CASSQGKESYGYTF
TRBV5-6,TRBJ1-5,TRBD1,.,TGTGCCAGCAGTCCTGGACAGGGGTTCTTCCAGCCCCAGCATTTT,CASSPGQGFFQPQHF
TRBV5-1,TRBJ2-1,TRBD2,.,TGCGCCAGCAGCTTGGCACTAGCGGGAGGGAATGAGCAGTTCTTC,CASSLALAGGNEQFF
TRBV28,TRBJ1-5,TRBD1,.,TGTGCCAGCAGTCCCGGGACAGGGCGTCAGCCCCAGCATTTT,CASSPGTGRQPQHF
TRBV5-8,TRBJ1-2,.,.,TGTGCCAGCAGCTTTCGGGACTATGGCTACACCTTC,CASSFRDYGYTF
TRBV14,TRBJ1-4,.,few,TGTGCCAGCAGCCTTAAAAGTGGGGCGGGAGAGAAACTGTTTTTT,CASSLKSGAGEKLFF
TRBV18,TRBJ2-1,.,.,TGTGCCAGCTCACCGCGAGGACAGAATGAGCAGTTCTTC,CASSPRGQNEQFF
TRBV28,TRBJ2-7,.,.,TGTGCCAGCAAGGCCGGGGGGCTCTACGAGCAGTACTTC,CASKAGGLYEQYF
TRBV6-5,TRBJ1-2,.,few,TGTGCCAGCAGTTCGCAGACTAACTATGGCTACACCTTC,CASSSQTNYGYTF
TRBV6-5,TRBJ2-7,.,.,TGTGCCAGCAGTTACTCGATGGGCACATCCTACGAGCAGTACTTC,CASSYSMGTSYEQYF
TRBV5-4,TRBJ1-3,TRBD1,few,TGTGCCAGCAGCATACAGGGGCCCGCTGGAAACACCATATATTTT,CASSIQGPAGNTIYF
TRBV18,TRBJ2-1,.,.,TGTGCCAGCATACCCCTGGGTAGCGGCCCCTACAATGAGCAGTTCTTC,CASIPLGSGPYNEQFF
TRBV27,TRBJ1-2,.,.,TGTGCCAGCAGCTTTCCACAGGGTTTGAACTATGGCTACACCTTC,CASSFPQGLNYGYTF
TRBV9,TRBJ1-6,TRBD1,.,TGTGCCAGCAGCGTATCTATGGGACAGGATAATTCACCCCTCCACTTT,CASSVSMGQDNSPLHF
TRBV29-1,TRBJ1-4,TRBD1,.,TGCAGCGTTGGTGGGGGACAGGGTGATGAAAAACTGTTTTTT,CSVGGGQGDEKLFF
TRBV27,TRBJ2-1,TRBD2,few,TGTGCCAGCAGTTTGTCCGGGACTAGCGGGTTCAGCTCCTACAATGAGCAGTTCTTC,CASSLSGTSGFSSYNEQFF
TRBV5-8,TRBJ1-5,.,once,TGTGCCAGCAGCCGCGGGGGCGGGGGCAATCAGCCCCAGCATTTT,CASSRGGGGNQPQHF
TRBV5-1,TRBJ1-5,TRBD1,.,TGCGCCAGCAGCTTACAGGGGGTCCACCCTAGCAATCAGCCCCAGCATTTT,CASSLQGVHPSNQPQHF
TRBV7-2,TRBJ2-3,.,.,TGTGCCAGCAGCTTGGACAGTAGAGATACGCAGTATTTT,CASSLDSRDTQYF
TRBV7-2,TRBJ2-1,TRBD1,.,TGTGCCAGCAGCCCTAGGGACAGGGAATACAATGAGCAGTTCTTC,CASSPRDREYNEQFF
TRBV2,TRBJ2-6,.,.,TGTGCCAGCAGTGAGACAGGCATCTCTGGGGCCAACGTCCTGACTTTC,CASSETGISGANVLTF
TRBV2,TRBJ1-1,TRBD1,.,TGTGCCAGCAGTGAGGGACAGGGGGCGGTGGCTTTCTTT,CASSEGQGAVAFF
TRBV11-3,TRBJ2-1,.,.,TGTGCCAGCAGCCAGACGAACAGGTGGACGAACTACAATGAGCAGTTCTTC,CASSQTNRWTNYNEQFF